What follows are 4 T cell receptor beta chains derived from one specimen sequenced in a study of T cells in Graves' hyperthyroidism and ophthalmopathy. Researchers took RNA transcripts and amplified the TCR beta CDR3 regions from them. First-round RT-PCR with HTBI primers amplified the TCR CDR3 region. TCRdb itself ran the multiplex PCR reads through MiXCR, one entry per CDR3 protein. There are approximately 600,000 distinct CDR3 sequences in the sample; more than 13% occur only once, and roughly 6.9% lies in the top ten. The material sequenced was blood. Receptor source: a woman between 18 and 29 years old with Graves' ophthalmopathy.

As concerns this clonotype: This clone may be a read error of a much larger clone one base away. The rearrangement links TRBV28 to TRBJ2-7; 7 nucleotides line up with TRBD1. This CDR3 spans 14 amino acids. Germline V lookup: CDR1 MDHEN, CDR2 SYDVKM. The junction had 8 bases not matched to a gene; V was cut back by 6 bases and J by 3 bases. In DNA form, the CDR3 reads TGTGCCAGCAGCTTCAGACAGGGTATCTACGAGCAGTACTTC. It yields the protein CASSFRQGIYEQYF.

This clonotype was detected many times. The genes are TRBV12-3 or TRBV12-4 and TRBJ2-2; TRBD1 agrees at 9 bases. The CDR3 extends over 15 amino acids. The trim removed 6 bases at V and 4 bases at J, leaving 6 bases unmatched. CDR3: CASSMAGQGTGELFF. DNA for the CDR3: TGTGCCAGCAGCATGGCGGGACAGGGCACCGGGGAGCTGTTTTTT.

This clonotype showed up many times. V is TRBV20-1 and J is TRBJ2-1; no firm D call. The germline gives CDR1 DFQATT, CDR2 SNEGSKA (reference sequence). V was shortened by 8 bases and J by 2 bases, with 13 bases between the two germline ends. The length of the CDR3 is 13 residues. Written as DNA, the CDR3 is TGCAGTTTCCACCAAGTCACCTACAATGAGCAGTTCTTC. It is translated as CSFHQVTYNEQFF.

This clonotype showed up many times. V gene TRBV12-3 or TRBV12-4 combines with J gene TRBJ2-7; D is undetermined. Trimming removed 2 bases from V and 5 bases from J, with 10 bases in between. The CDR3 loop spans 13 amino acids. CDR3 nucleotides: TGTGCCAGCAGTTTATACACGGCCAACGAGCAGTACTTC. This codes for CASSLYTANEQYF.